This T cell receptor (beta chain) was profiled in a study of cytomegalovirus exposure and HLA in healthy donors. Study-level findings and limits: Reported performance of the classifier showed diagnosis of cytomegalovirus status with high specificity and sensitivity.

The CDR3 has 17 residues. Vbeta (60) and Jbeta (13) primers were used in the PCR. Generated by immunoSEQ multiplex PCR, the TCRdb table keeps only in-frame clones and is missing some. Here the sample spans 90,000 to 110,000 clones, 10% to 15% being singletons. This clone was seen only a few times. Its antigen is as yet unknown. The sequence was obtained from a man aged 35 to 55 in good health and CMV-seropositive. Sequencing input: PBMCs. The rearrangement joins TRBV12-2 to TRBJ1-4; the table's D call, TRBD1, was not checked against the DNA. TRBV12-2 is given as a pseudogene. CDR3 loop: CASRLASKGRDNEKLFF. As DNA, the CDR3 is TGTGCAAGTCGCTTAGCGAGCAAAGGCCGGGACAACGAAAAACTGTTTTTT.